The entry below describes one TCR beta chain. The sample belongs to a study of blood T cell repertoires in COVID-19. The wider study: T cells, B-cell-depleted T cells, or PBMCs supplied cDNA or gDNA.

In the authors' workflow: Estimation of nucleated cell counts was performed using reference gene primer amplification. Some clones are missing from TCRdb's copy, which holds only in-frame ones; the method was immunoSEQ multiplex PCR. Clone size and V and J calls were adopted from that table, with D and trimming inferred from the DNA. The sample holds approximately 77,000 clones, approximately 90% seen once. This CDR3 has 15 residues. Trimming removed 1 base from V and 8 bases from J; junction bases left unmatched: 4. In germline, CDR1 is LGHNA, CDR2 YSLEER. The chain is built from TRBV4-3 and TRBJ1-4, with 10 positions matching TRBD1. Input material: peripheral blood. This receptor was obtained from a man aged 45 to 65 with active COVID-19. CDR3 sequence: CASSQVPGQGEKLFF. CDR3 in DNA: TGCGCCAGCAGCCAAGTTCCGGGACAGGGGGAAAAACTGTTTTTT.